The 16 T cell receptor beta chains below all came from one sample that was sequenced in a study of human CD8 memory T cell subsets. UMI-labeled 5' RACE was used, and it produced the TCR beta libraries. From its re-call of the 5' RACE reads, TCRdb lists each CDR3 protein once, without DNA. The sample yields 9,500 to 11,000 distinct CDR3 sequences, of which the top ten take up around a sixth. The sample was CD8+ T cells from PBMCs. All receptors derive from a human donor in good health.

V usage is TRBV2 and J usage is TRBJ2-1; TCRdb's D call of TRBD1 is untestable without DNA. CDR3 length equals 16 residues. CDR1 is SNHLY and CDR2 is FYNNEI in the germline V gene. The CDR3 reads CASSESRVRLIDEQFF.

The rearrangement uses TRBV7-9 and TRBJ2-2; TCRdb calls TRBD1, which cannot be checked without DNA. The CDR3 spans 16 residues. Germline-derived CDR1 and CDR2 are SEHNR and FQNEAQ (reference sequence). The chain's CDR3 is CASHKARPSNTGELFF.

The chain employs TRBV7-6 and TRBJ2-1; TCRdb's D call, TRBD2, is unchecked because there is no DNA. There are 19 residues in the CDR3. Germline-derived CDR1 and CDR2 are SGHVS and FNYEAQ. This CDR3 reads CASSLETPDGTSGVNEQFF. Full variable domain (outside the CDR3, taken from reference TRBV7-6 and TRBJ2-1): GAGVSQSPRYKVTKRGQDVALRCDPISGHVSLYWYRQALGQGPEFLTYFNYEAQQDKSGLPNDRFSAERPEGSISTLTIQRTEQRDSAMYRCASSLETPDGTSGVNEQFFGPGTRLTVL.

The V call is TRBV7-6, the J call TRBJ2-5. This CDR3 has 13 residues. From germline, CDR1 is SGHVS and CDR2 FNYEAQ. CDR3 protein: CASRNRNQETQYF.

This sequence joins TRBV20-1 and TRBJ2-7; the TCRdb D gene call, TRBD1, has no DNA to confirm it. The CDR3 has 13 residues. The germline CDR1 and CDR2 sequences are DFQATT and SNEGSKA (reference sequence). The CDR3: CSAQGQGGYEQYF.

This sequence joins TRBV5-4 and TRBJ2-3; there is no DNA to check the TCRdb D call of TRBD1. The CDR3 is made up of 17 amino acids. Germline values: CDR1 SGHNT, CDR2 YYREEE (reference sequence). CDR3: CASSSGLAGTLTDTQYF.

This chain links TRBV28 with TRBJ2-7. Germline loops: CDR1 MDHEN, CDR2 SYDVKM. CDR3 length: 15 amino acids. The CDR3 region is CASSLESGSSYEQYF.

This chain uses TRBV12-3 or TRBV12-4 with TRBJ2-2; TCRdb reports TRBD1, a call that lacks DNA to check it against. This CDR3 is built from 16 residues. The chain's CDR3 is CAIQLDFLPPVEELFF.

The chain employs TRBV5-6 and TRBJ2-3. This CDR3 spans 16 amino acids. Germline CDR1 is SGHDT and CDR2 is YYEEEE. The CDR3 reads CASSLMSAASTDTQYF.

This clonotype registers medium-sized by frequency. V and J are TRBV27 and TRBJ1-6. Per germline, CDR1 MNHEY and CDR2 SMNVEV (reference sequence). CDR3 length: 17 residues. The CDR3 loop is CASSLSTESSYNSPLHF.

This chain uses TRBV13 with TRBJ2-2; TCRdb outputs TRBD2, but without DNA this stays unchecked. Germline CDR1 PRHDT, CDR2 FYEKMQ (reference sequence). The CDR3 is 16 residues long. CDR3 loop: CASSPGLALNTGELFF.

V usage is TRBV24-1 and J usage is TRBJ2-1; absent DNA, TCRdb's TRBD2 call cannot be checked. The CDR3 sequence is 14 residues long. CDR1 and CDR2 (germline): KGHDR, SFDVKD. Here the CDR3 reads CATSDFNGLNEQFF.

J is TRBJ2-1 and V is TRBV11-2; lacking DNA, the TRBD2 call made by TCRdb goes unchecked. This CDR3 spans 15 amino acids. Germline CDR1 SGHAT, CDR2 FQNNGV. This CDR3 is CASSLVAGGYNEQFF.

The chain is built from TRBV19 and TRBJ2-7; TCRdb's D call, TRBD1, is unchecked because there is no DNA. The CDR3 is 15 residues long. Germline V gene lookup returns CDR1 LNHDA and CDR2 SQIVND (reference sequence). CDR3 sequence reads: CASSPGTGGLYEQYF.

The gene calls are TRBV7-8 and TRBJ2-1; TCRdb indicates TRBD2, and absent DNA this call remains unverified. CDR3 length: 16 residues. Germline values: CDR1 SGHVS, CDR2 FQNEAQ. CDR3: CASSLLGAASYNEQFF.

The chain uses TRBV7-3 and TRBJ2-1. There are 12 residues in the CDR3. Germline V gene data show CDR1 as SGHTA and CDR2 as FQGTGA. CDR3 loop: CASSHLDNEQFF.